This is a list of T cell receptor beta chains from one sample in a study of blood T cell repertoires in COVID-19. Repertoires were generated with immunoSEQ multiplex PCR, while TCRdb's copy carries only in-frame clones and drops some. There are under 250,000 clones in the sample; roughly four fifths occur only once, and 4% lies in the top ten. Sequencing was performed on peripheral blood. These receptors all stem from a man aged 45-65 years with acute or convalescent COVID-19. CDR3s include the opening cysteine and the closing phenylalanine or tryptophan. The order of the fields is V gene, J gene, CDR3 length, clone size, D gene, CDR3 DNA, CDR3 protein. A D gene is named only where the DNA matches it firmly. The listing skips clone size in some rows; elsewhere it reads once, few, many or a size class.

v_gene: TRBV6-5; j_gene: TRBJ2-1; len: 15; abundance: .; d_gene: .; CDR3nt: TGTGCCAGCACACTCGGCGGTCTTACGGGCAATGAGCAGTTCTTC; CDR3aa: CASTLGGLTGNEQFF
v_gene: TRBV27; j_gene: TRBJ2-7; len: 13; abundance: .; d_gene: .; CDR3nt: TGTGCCAGCAGTTTATCCGGTGGCTACGAGCAGTACTTC; CDR3aa: CASSLSGGYEQYF
v_gene: TRBV6-6; j_gene: TRBJ1-3; len: 15; abundance: few; d_gene: .; CDR3nt: TGTGCCAGCAGTTGGGGCAGAAGCTCTGGAAACACCATATATTTT; CDR3aa: CASSWGRSSGNTIYF
v_gene: TRBV14; j_gene: TRBJ2-7; len: 14; abundance: .; d_gene: TRBD1; CDR3nt: TGTGCCAGCAGCCAAGAGACAGGGGGCTACGAGCAGTACTTC; CDR3aa: CASSQETGGYEQYF
v_gene: TRBV15; j_gene: TRBJ1-1; len: 13; abundance: .; d_gene: .; CDR3nt: TGTGCCACCAGCAGAGAGAAAACCAGTCAAGCTTTCTTT; CDR3aa: CATSREKTSQAFF
v_gene: TRBV28; j_gene: TRBJ2-3; len: 16; abundance: once; d_gene: .; CDR3nt: TGTGCCAGCAGCCCGGACTCACGAAAGGGATCAGATACGCAGTATTTT; CDR3aa: CASSPDSRKGSDTQYF
v_gene: TRBV6-6; j_gene: TRBJ2-3; len: 15; abundance: .; d_gene: .; CDR3nt: TGTGCCAGCAGTAAACGGTCGGGGGGCACAGATACGCAGTATTTT; CDR3aa: CASSKRSGGTDTQYF
v_gene: TRBV29-1; j_gene: TRBJ1-2; len: 13; abundance: .; d_gene: TRBD1; CDR3nt: TGCAGCGTTGAAAAGACAGGGTGGGGTGGCTACACCTTC; CDR3aa: CSVEKTGWGGYTF
v_gene: TRBV7-6; j_gene: TRBJ1-5; len: 17; abundance: .; d_gene: .; CDR3nt: TGTGCCAGCAGCTTACCCACCGGCAGGGGTAGCAATCAGCCCCAGCATTTT; CDR3aa: CASSLPTGRGSNQPQHF
v_gene: TRBV11-3; j_gene: TRBJ2-7; len: 13; abundance: once; d_gene: .; CDR3nt: TGTGCCAGCAGCTTAGATCCGGTCCTACCGCAGTACTTC; CDR3aa: CASSLDPVLPQYF
v_gene: TRBV19; j_gene: TRBJ2-7; len: 15; abundance: .; d_gene: .; CDR3nt: TGTGCCAGTAGTATTGGACTCGTTTATTCCTACGAGCAGTACTTC; CDR3aa: CASSIGLVYSYEQYF
v_gene: TRBV28; j_gene: TRBJ1-5; len: 14; abundance: .; d_gene: .; CDR3nt: TGTGCCAGCAGTTTAAGTGGGGGGGTTCAGCCCCAGCATTTT; CDR3aa: CASSLSGGVQPQHF
v_gene: TRBV28; j_gene: TRBJ2-2; len: 14; abundance: .; d_gene: .; CDR3nt: TGTGCCAGCAGTTTAAGGGGGGGCACCGGGGAGCTGTTTTTT; CDR3aa: CASSLRGGTGELFF
v_gene: TRBV18; j_gene: TRBJ1-4; len: 15; abundance: once; d_gene: .; CDR3nt: TGTGCCAGCTCACCAGTAAACAGGTTGGAGGAAAAACTGTTTTTT; CDR3aa: CASSPVNRLEEKLFF
v_gene: TRBV14; j_gene: TRBJ1-1; len: 13; abundance: .; d_gene: .; CDR3nt: TGTGCCAGCGGGGTGGGGAGGAACACTGAAGCTTTCTTT; CDR3aa: CASGVGRNTEAFF
v_gene: TRBV9; j_gene: TRBJ2-7; len: 15; abundance: .; d_gene: TRBD2; CDR3nt: TGTGCCAGCAGCGTAGTACCTAGCGGGCTCAACGAGCAGTACTTC; CDR3aa: CASSVVPSGLNEQYF
v_gene: TRBV6-5; j_gene: TRBJ1-2; len: 15; abundance: .; d_gene: .; CDR3nt: TGTGCCAGCAGTTACTCGGCCACCGATCGATGGGGCTACACCTTC; CDR3aa: CASSYSATDRWGYTF
v_gene: TRBV7-9; j_gene: TRBJ1-6; len: 16; abundance: once; d_gene: .; CDR3nt: TGTGCCAGCAGCCCCACGACAGGAGACTATAATTCACCCCTCCACTTT; CDR3aa: CASSPTTGDYNSPLHF
v_gene: TRBV4-1; j_gene: TRBJ1-4; len: 15; abundance: .; d_gene: .; CDR3nt: TGCGCCAGCAGCCAGGTACAGGCAACTAATGAAAAACTGTTTTTT; CDR3aa: CASSQVQATNEKLFF
v_gene: TRBV29-1; j_gene: TRBJ1-1; len: 12; abundance: .; d_gene: .; CDR3nt: TGCAGCGTTGAGCAGGAGAACACTGAAGCTTTCTTT; CDR3aa: CSVEQENTEAFF
v_gene: TRBV10-3; j_gene: TRBJ2-7; len: 13; abundance: .; d_gene: .; CDR3nt: TGTGCCATCAGTGACCGGGGTTTCCTCGAGCAGTACTTC; CDR3aa: CAISDRGFLEQYF
v_gene: TRBV6-5; j_gene: TRBJ2-7; len: 14; abundance: .; d_gene: .; CDR3nt: TGTGCCAGCAGTTACTCGGCAGGTTCCTACGAGCAGTACTTC; CDR3aa: CASSYSAGSYEQYF
v_gene: TRBV5-5; j_gene: TRBJ2-7; len: 16; abundance: .; d_gene: TRBD1; CDR3nt: TGTGCCAGCAGCTTCGGCCGGGACAGGGGTTTCTACGAGCAGTACTTC; CDR3aa: CASSFGRDRGFYEQYF
v_gene: TRBV6-5; j_gene: TRBJ1-6; len: 14; abundance: .; d_gene: .; CDR3nt: TGTGCCAGCAGTCTTCGACAGGCCAATTCACCCCTCCACTTT; CDR3aa: CASSLRQANSPLHF
v_gene: TRBV9; j_gene: TRBJ2-7; len: 15; abundance: once; d_gene: .; CDR3nt: TGTGCCAGCAGCGTAGGCCCTATCCAATCCTACGAGCAGTACTTC; CDR3aa: CASSVGPIQSYEQYF
v_gene: TRBV2; j_gene: TRBJ2-5; len: 14; abundance: few; d_gene: .; CDR3nt: TGTGCCAGCAGTAAAACAGGGCCAATGGAGACCCAGTACTTC; CDR3aa: CASSKTGPMETQYF
v_gene: TRBV5-6; j_gene: TRBJ1-4; len: 14; abundance: .; d_gene: .; CDR3nt: TGTGCCAGCAGCTTGGCCATTACGGATGAAAAACTGTTTTTT; CDR3aa: CASSLAITDEKLFF
v_gene: TRBV2; j_gene: TRBJ1-1; len: 14; abundance: .; d_gene: .; CDR3nt: TGTGCCAGCAGTCTCTCGGGGGGGAACACTGAAGCTTTCTTT; CDR3aa: CASSLSGGNTEAFF
v_gene: TRBV30; j_gene: TRBJ2-3; len: 16; abundance: .; d_gene: .; CDR3nt: TGTGCCTGGGCCCTCTCCCGCGGCAGAACAACAGATACGCAGTATTTT; CDR3aa: CAWALSRGRTTDTQYF